This TCR beta chain was found in a study of OX40 agonist ivuxolimab in advanced cancers. Germline assignment: CDR1 GTSNPN and CDR2 SVGIG (reference sequence). Trimming shortened V by 0 bases and J by 10 bases, and 4 bases separated the two germline ends. The CDR3 loop spans 11 amino acids. The method was immunoSEQ multiplex PCR; TCRdb's version includes in-frame clones alone and lacks a portion of them. The sample consists of roughly 73,000 clones, approximately 81% of them appearing once. This clonotype was obtained from an adult with an advanced solid tumor such as melanoma, head and neck, liver or kidney cancer. Sample: CD4+ or CD8+ T cells sorted from blood, taken in a trial of the OX40 agonist ivuxolimab. The chain has TRBV30 and TRBJ1-6; D gene uncertain. CDR3 region: CAWSVDSPLHF. The CDR3 DNA reads as TGTGCCTGGAGTGTAGACTCACCCCTCCACTTT.